These T cell receptor beta chains were read from a single sample in a study of blood T cell repertoires in COVID-19. Data came from immunoSEQ multiplex PCR; TCRdb stores just in-frame clones and leaves some out. There are 250,000 to 300,000 clones in the sample; roughly nine tenths occur only once, and 1.5% to 2% lies in the top ten. Input material: PBMCs or T cells enriched from blood (not recorded which). These TCRs come from a woman aged 55-69 years who had recovered from COVID-19. The CDR3 runs from the conserved cysteine through the conserved F or W. D genes are given only for firm matches. Clone size is given for some rows only: seen once, a few or many times, or a class if the clone is expanded.

D	size	V	J	CDR3	DNA
.	.	TRBV5-4	TRBJ1-2	CASSTGGGSYGYTF	TGTGCCAGCAGCACCGGGGGGGGAAGCTATGGCTACACCTTC
TRBD2	.	TRBV2	TRBJ2-1	CASSQGTSGNEQFF	TGTGCCAGCAGTCAAGGGACTAGCGGCAATGAGCAGTTCTTC
TRBD1	.	TRBV15	TRBJ1-3	CATSIATTGVRNTIYF	TGTGCCACCAGCATCGCTACTACAGGGGTTAGAAACACCATATATTTT
.	.	TRBV28	TRBJ1-3	CASSASRPTIYF	TGTGCCAGCAGTGCATCCAGGCCCACCATATATTTT
.	.	TRBV28	TRBJ1-1	CASSSPSDMNTEAFF	TGTGCCAGCAGTTCTCCATCGGACATGAACACTGAAGCTTTCTTT
.	.	TRBV2	TRBJ2-2	CASRRTDLTGELFF	TGTGCCAGCCGCAGGACAGACCTCACCGGGGAGCTGTTTTTT
.	.	TRBV5-1	TRBJ2-1	CASSSQGFGSYNEQFF	TGCGCCAGCAGCTCACAGGGTTTTGGGTCCTACAATGAGCAGTTCTTC
.	.	TRBV18	TRBJ2-6	CASSPPSGGANVLTF	TGTGCCAGCTCACCTCCCTCTGGCGGGGCCAACGTCCTGACTTTC
TRBD2	.	TRBV9	TRBJ2-3	CASSPRGGQADTQYF	TGTGCCAGCAGCCCCCGCGGGGGGCAGGCAGATACGCAGTATTTT
TRBD1	.	TRBV4-2	TRBJ2-1	CASSVTSPGQGANEQFF	TGTGCCAGCAGCGTAACCTCCCCGGGACAGGGAGCCAATGAGCAGTTCTTC
.	.	TRBV30	TRBJ1-3	CAWSVIQSGNTIYF	TGTGCCTGGAGTGTAATCCAGTCTGGAAACACCATATATTTT
.	few	TRBV5-1	TRBJ2-1	CASSQGLARGNEQFF	TGCGCCAGCAGCCAGGGCTTAGCTAGGGGCAATGAGCAGTTCTTC
TRBD2	.	TRBV7-9	TRBJ2-1	CASSWAGVNEQFF	TGTGCCAGCAGCTGGGCGGGAGTGAATGAGCAGTTCTTC
TRBD1	.	TRBV30	TRBJ2-7	CAWATEGQGAGEQYF	TGTGCCTGGGCTACGGAGGGACAGGGGGCAGGGGAGCAGTACTTC
.	.	TRBV10-1	TRBJ2-2	CASQRSANTGELFF	TGCGCCAGCCAGAGGTCTGCGAACACCGGGGAGCTGTTTTTT
.	few	TRBV2	TRBJ1-6	CASSVVRKESPLHF	TGTGCCAGCAGTGTCGTAAGGAAGGAGTCACCCCTCCACTTT
TRBD2	once	TRBV19	TRBJ2-5	CASSTPGTSGQETQYF	TGTGCCAGTAGTACCCCCGGGACTAGCGGCCAAGAGACCCAGTACTTC
.	.	TRBV9	TRBJ2-5	CASSVRSIGATQYF	TGTGCCAGCAGCGTACGATCTATCGGAGCGACCCAGTACTTC
TRBD1	.	TRBV6-5	TRBJ2-7	CASSRDRGGFYEQYF	TGTGCCAGCAGTCGAGACAGGGGCGGCTTCTACGAGCAGTACTTC
.	.	TRBV9	TRBJ1-1	CASSVGWELTEAFF	TGTGCCAGCAGCGTAGGATGGGAGCTCACTGAAGCTTTCTTT
.	.	TRBV7-9	TRBJ1-2	CASSLGLLGYTF	TGTGCCAGCAGCTTAGGCCTATTAGGCTACACCTTC
TRBD2	.	TRBV12-3/TRBV12-4	TRBJ2-3	CASRGTTPDTQYF	TGTGCCAGCAGGGGGACTACCCCAGATACGCAGTATTTT
.	.	TRBV5-6	TRBJ1-5	CASSSRFDQPQHF	TGTGCCAGCAGCTCGCGTTTCGATCAGCCCCAGCATTTT
.	once	TRBV18	TRBJ2-7	CASSPSSDNEQYF	TGTGCCAGCTCACCAAGTAGCGACAACGAGCAGTACTTC
.	.	TRBV28	TRBJ2-3	CATVFGDSTDTQYF	TGTGCAACTGTTTTCGGGGATAGCACAGATACGCAGTATTTT
TRBD1	.	TRBV5-6	TRBJ2-7	CASSPPTGPSYEQYF	TGTGCCAGCAGCCCGCCGACAGGGCCCTCATACGAGCAGTACTTC
.	.	TRBV11-1	TRBJ2-3	CASSSGGTVPDTQYF	TGTGCCAGCAGCAGTGGGGGGACAGTTCCAGATACGCAGTATTTT
.	.	TRBV2	TRBJ2-2	CASSRHRANTGELFF	TGTGCCAGCAGTAGACACCGAGCGAACACCGGGGAGCTGTTTTTT
.	.	TRBV30	TRBJ1-5	CAWSAGAINQPQHF	TGTGCCTGGAGTGCAGGGGCGATCAATCAGCCCCAGCATTTT
.	.	TRBV2	TRBJ1-6	CASSGLSRGGSPLHF	TGTGCCAGCAGTGGTCTTTCTAGGGGCGGTTCACCCCTCCACTTT
TRBD1	few	TRBV7-3	TRBJ1-3	CASSLTGTGGYTIYF	TGTGCCAGCAGCTTGACCGGGACAGGGGGGTACACCATATATTTT
.	.	TRBV30	TRBJ2-5	CAWSVFNGPWETQYF	TGTGCCTGGAGTGTATTTAACGGTCCTTGGGAGACCCAGTACTTC
.	.	TRBV18	TRBJ2-3	CASSPPGGGPGNTDTQYF	TGTGCCAGCTCACCACCGGGGGGAGGCCCCGGAAACACAGATACGCAGTATTTT
.	.	TRBV30	TRBJ2-6	CAWSVSPAGANVLTF	TGTGCCTGGAGTGTAAGCCCTGCTGGGGCCAACGTCCTGACTTTC
.	.	TRBV7-9	TRBJ2-7	CASSLGPVYEQYF	TGTGCCAGCAGCTTAGGCCCGGTCTACGAGCAGTACTTC
.	.	TRBV28	TRBJ1-5	CASRTGNQPQHF	TGTGCCAGCCGAACAGGAAATCAGCCCCAGCATTTT
.	.	TRBV3-1/TRBV3-2	TRBJ1-2	CASSQQGGGYTF	TGTGCCAGCAGCCAACAGGGTGGGGGCTACACCTTC
.	.	TRBV2	TRBJ1-1	CASAGSTEAFF	TGTGCCAGTGCCGGGAGCACTGAAGCTTTCTTT
.	.	TRBV21-1	TRBJ2-2	CASSPRTGRMGTGELFF	TGTGCCAGCAGCCCCCGGACAGGGCGAATGGGTACCGGGGAGCTGTTTTTT
.	.	TRBV4-1	TRBJ1-3	CASSHPSSGNTIYF	TGCGCCAGCAGCCACCCGTCCTCTGGAAACACCATATATTTT
TRBD2	.	TRBV19	TRBJ2-7	CASRGGLAGAISDEQYF	TGTGCCAGTAGGGGGGGGCTAGCGGGAGCAATTTCCGACGAGCAGTACTTC
.	once	TRBV28	TRBJ1-5	CASSFNRVIPQHF	TGTGCCAGCAGTTTTAACAGGGTAATCCCCCAGCATTTT
.	.	TRBV9	TRBJ2-7	CASSVDSGPTVEQYF	TGTGCCAGCAGCGTAGACAGCGGCCCCACTGTCGAGCAGTACTTC
TRBD1	.	TRBV19	TRBJ1-1	CASSDRDSMNTEAFF	TGTGCCAGTAGTGACCGGGACAGCATGAACACTGAAGCTTTCTTT
.	.	TRBV5-4	TRBJ2-1	CASSFSRSGEQFF	TGTGCCAGCAGCTTTTCGAGGAGCGGGGAGCAGTTCTTC
TRBD2	few	TRBV4-1	TRBJ2-7	CASSRVAGGPGEQYF	TGCGCCAGCAGCCGAGTAGCGGGAGGGCCAGGGGAGCAGTACTTC
TRBD1	.	TRBV9	TRBJ1-5	CASSAGGRGTQPQHF	TGTGCCAGCAGCGCTGGGGGCAGGGGGACTCAGCCCCAGCATTTT
.	.	TRBV14	TRBJ1-1	CASSQMGGYEAFF	TGTGCCAGCAGCCAAATGGGAGGGTATGAAGCTTTCTTT
.	.	TRBV4-2	TRBJ2-1	CASSQATARDEQFF	TGTGCCAGCAGCCAGGCGACTGCTCGGGATGAGCAGTTCTTC
.	.	TRBV29-1	TRBJ1-1	CSVEDPGRDEAFF	TGCAGCGTTGAAGATCCGGGCAGGGATGAAGCTTTCTTT
.	once	TRBV7-9	TRBJ2-1	CASSSGLYNEQFF	TGTGCCAGCAGCTCGGGACTTTACAATGAGCAGTTCTTC
TRBD1	.	TRBV30	TRBJ1-1	CAWSPDRGFLTEAFF	TGTGCCTGGAGTCCCGACAGGGGATTCCTCACTGAAGCTTTCTTT
.	.	TRBV10-3	TRBJ2-2	CAIRPSANTGELFF	TGTGCCATCAGGCCTAGCGCAAACACCGGGGAGCTGTTTTTT
.	once	TRBV27	TRBJ2-7	CASSFGLPSYEQYF	TGTGCCAGCAGTTTTGGGCTTCCGTCCTACGAGCAGTACTTC
.	.	TRBV19	TRBJ1-5	CASSPTEQPQHF	TGTGCCAGTAGTCCGACGGAGCAGCCCCAGCATTTT